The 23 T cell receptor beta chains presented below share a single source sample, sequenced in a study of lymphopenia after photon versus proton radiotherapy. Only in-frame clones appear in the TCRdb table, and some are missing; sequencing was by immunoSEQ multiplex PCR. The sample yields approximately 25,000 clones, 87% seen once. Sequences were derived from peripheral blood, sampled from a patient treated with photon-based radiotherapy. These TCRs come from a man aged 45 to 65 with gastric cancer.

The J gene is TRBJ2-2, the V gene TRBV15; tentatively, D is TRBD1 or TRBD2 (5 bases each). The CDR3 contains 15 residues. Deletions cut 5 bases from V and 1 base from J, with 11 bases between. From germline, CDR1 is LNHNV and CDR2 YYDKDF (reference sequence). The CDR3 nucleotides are TGTGCCACCAGCGGGGGACGGATGAACACCGGGGAGCTGTTTTTT. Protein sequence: CATSGGRMNTGELFF.

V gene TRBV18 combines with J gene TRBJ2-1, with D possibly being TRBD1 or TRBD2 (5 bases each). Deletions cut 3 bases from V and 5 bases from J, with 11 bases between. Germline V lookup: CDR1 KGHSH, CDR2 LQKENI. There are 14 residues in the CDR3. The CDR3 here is CASSPVGRHNEQFF. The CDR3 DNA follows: TGTGCCAGCTCACCCGTGGGACGCCACAATGAGCAGTTCTTC.

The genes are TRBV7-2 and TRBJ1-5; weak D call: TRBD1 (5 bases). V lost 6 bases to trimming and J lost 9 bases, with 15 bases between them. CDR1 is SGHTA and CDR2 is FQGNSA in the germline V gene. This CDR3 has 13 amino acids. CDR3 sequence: CASSSGFFRPQHF. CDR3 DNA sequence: TGTGCCAGCAGTTCAGGGTTTTTTAGGCCCCAGCATTTT.

The CDR3 region is CAWSVGGGASNTDTQYF. CDR3 nucleotides: TGTGCCTGGAGTGTAGGTGGGGGGGCCAGTAACACAGATACGCAGTATTTT. The rearrangement uses TRBV30 and TRBJ2-3; perhaps TRBD2 as D (7 bases). Germline CDR1 reads GTSNPN; CDR2 reads SVGIG (reference sequence). V was clipped by 0 bases and J by 2 bases, with 18 bases between them. The CDR3 sequence is 17 residues long.

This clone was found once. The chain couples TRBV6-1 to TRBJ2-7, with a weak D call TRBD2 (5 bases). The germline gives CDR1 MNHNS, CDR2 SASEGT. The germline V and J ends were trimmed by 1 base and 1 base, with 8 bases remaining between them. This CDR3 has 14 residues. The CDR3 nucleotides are TGTGCCAGCAGTGAAGGAGCGGAGTCCTACGAGCAGTACTTC. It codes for CASSEGAESYEQYF.

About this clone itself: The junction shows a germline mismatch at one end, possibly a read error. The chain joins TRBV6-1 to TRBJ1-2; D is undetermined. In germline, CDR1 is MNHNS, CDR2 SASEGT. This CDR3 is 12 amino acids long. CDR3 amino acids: CASGDPNYGYTF. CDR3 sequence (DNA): TGTGCCAGCGGTGACCCTAACTATGGCTACACCTTC.

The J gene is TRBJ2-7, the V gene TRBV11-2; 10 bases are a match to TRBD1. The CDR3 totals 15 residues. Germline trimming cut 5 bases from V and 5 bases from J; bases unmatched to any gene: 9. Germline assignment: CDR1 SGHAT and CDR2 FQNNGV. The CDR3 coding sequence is TGTGCCAGCAGCATCGACAGGGGGCACTTAGACGAGCAGTACGTC. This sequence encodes CASSIDRGHLDEQYV.

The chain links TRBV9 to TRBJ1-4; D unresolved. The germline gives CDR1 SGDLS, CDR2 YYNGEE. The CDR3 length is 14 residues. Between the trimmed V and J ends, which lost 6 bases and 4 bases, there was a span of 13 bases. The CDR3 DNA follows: TGTGCCAGCATCTTTTACAGCATTAATGAAAAACTGTTTTTT. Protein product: CASIFYSINEKLFF. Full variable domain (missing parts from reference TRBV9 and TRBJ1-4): DSGVTQTPKHLITATGQRVTLRCSPRSGDLSVYWYQQSLDQGLQFLIQYYNGEERAKGNILERFSAQQFPDLHSELNLSSLELGDSALYFCASIFYSINEKLFFGSGTQLSVL.

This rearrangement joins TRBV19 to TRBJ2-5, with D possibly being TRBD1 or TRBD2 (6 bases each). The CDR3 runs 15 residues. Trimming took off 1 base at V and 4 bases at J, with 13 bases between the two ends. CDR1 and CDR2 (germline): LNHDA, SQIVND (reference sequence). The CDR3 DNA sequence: TGTGCCAGTAGTATAGGAGGGGGGAGCGGAGAGACCCAGTACTTC. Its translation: CASSIGGGSGETQYF.

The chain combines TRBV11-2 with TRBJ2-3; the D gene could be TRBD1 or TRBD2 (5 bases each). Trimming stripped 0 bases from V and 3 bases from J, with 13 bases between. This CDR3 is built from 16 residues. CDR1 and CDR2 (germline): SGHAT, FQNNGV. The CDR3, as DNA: TGTGCCAGCAGCTTAGATCGTGGGGCGGGTACAGATACGCAGTATTTT. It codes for CASSLDRGAGTDTQYF.

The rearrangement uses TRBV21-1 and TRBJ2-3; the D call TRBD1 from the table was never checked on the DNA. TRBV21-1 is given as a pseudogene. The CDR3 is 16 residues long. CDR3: CASSGDGQGIGGTQYF. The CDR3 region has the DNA TGTGCCAGCAGCGGTGATGGACAGGGAATCGGTGGTACGCAGTATTTT.

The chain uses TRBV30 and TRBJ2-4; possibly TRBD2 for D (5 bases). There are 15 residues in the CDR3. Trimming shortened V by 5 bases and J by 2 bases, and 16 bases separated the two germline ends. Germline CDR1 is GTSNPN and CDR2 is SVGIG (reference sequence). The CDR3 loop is CAWSLAYLPKNIQYF. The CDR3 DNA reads TGTGCCTGGTCTCTAGCTTACCTGCCCAAAAACATTCAGTACTTC.

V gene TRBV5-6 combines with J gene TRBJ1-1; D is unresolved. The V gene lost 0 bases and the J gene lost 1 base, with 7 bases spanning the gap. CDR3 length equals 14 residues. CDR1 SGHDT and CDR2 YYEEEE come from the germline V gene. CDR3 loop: CASSLDVWNTEAFF. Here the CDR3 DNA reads TGTGCCAGCAGCTTGGACGTGTGGAACACTGAAGCTTTCTTT.

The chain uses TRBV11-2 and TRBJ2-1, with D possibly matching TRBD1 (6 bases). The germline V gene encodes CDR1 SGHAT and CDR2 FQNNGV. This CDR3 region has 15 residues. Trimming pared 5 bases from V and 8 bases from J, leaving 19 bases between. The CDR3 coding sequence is TGTGCCAGCAGCGGCCGCCGGGACACATGGGATGAGCAGTTCTTC. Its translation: CASSGRRDTWDEQFF.

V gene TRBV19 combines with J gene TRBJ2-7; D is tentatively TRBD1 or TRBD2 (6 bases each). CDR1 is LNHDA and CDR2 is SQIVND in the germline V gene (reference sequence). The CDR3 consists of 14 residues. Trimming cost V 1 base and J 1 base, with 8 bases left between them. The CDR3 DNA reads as TGTGCCAGTAGTATAGTAGGGGGGTCCTACGAGCAGTACTTC. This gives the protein CASSIVGGSYEQYF.

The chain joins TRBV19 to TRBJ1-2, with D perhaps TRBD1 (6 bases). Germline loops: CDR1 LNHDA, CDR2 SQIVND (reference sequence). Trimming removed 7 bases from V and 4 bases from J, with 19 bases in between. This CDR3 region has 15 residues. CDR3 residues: CASTPKGGQAYGYTF. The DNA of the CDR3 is TGTGCCAGTACCCCCAAGGGGGGCCAAGCCTATGGCTACACCTTC.

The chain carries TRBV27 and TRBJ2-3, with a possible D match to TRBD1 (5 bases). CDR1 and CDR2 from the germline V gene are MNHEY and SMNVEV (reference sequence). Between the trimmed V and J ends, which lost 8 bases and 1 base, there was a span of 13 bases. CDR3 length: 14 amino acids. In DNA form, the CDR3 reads TGTGCCAGCCGACTCAGGGTCGGCACAGATACGCAGTATTTT. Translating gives CASRLRVGTDTQYF.

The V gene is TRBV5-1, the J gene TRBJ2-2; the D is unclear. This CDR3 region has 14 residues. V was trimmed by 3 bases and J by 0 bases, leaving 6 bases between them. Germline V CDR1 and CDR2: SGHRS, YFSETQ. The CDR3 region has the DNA TGCGCCAGCAGCTCGCAGTCGAACACCGGGGAGCTGTTTTTT. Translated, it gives CASSSQSNTGELFF.

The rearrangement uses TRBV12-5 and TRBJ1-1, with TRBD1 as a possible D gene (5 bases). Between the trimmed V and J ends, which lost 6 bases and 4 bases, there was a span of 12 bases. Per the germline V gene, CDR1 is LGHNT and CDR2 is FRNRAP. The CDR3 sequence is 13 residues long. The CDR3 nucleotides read TGTGCTAGTGGCTTGTTCGGGGGCACTGAAGCTTTCTTT. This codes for CASGLFGGTEAFF. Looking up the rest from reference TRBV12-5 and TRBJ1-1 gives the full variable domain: DARVTQTPRHKVTEMGQEVTMRCQPILGHNTVFWYRQTMMQGLELLAYFRNRAPLDDSGMPKDRFSAEMPDATLATLKIQPSEPRDSAVYFCASGLFGGTEAFFGQGTRLTVV.

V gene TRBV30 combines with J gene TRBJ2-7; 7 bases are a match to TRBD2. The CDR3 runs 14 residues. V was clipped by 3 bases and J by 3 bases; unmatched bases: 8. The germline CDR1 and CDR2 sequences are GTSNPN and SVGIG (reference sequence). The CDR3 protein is CAWSGGGTIYEQYF. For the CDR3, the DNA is TGTGCCTGGAGCGGTGGGGGGACTATCTACGAGCAGTACTTC. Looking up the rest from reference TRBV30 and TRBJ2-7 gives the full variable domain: SQTIHQWPATLVQPVGSPLSLECTVEGTSNPNLYWYRQAAGRGLQLLFYSVGIGQISSEVPQNLSASRPQDRQFILSSKKLLLSDSGFYLCAWSGGGTIYEQYFGPGTRLTVT.

DNA for the CDR3: TGTGCTAGTGGTTTGGGGTCGGGACAGGGGGTCTATGGCTACACCTTC. Residues: CASGLGSGQGVYGYTF. The chain employs TRBV12-5 and TRBJ1-2; 11 bases are a match to TRBD1. The V segment lost 1 base and the J segment 4 bases; nucleotides outside the gene matches: 5. CDR1 and CDR2 (germline): LGHNT, FRNRAP. CDR3 length equals 16 residues.

The chain's CDR3 is CASSPASTRETQYF. In DNA, the CDR3 is TGTGCCAGCTCACCGGCCTCCACAAGGGAGACCCAGTACTTC. The V gene is TRBV18, the J gene TRBJ2-5; D is unresolved. The V end lost 3 bases, the J end lost 5 bases, and 13 bases lay between the germline ends. This CDR3 is built from 14 residues. Germline values: CDR1 KGHSH, CDR2 LQKENI.

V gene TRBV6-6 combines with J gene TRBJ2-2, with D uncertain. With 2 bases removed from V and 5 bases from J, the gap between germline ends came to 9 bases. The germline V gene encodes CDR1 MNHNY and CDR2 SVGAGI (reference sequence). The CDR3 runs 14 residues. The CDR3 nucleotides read TGTGCCAGCAGTTACAATGGGTGGACCGGGGAGCTGTTTTTT. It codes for CASSYNGWTGELFF.